The next 11 T cell receptor beta chains were all read from a single sample in a study of blood T cell repertoires in COVID-19. TCRdb keeps only in-frame clones here, not all; method: immunoSEQ multiplex PCR. The sample lists some 65,000 clones; 85% to 95% were seen once. The specimen was peripheral blood. The origin of the receptors is a man aged 70 or older with active COVID-19.

The chain couples TRBV6-6 to TRBJ1-5, with 7 nucleotides matching TRBD1. The germline V gene encodes CDR1 MNHNY and CDR2 SVGAGI (reference sequence). Unmatched junction bases numbered 6, after V lost 0 bases and J lost 7 bases. CDR3 length: 15 residues. The CDR3 sequence is CASSYSRGRGQPQHF. The CDR3 coding sequence is TGTGCCAGCAGTTACTCGAGGGGGCGCGGGCAGCCCCAGCATTTT.

The V call is TRBV4-2, the J call TRBJ2-7; 7 bases map to TRBD2. Per germline, CDR1 LGHNA and CDR2 YNFKEQ. The V gene end was trimmed by 0 bases and the J gene end by 3 bases; junction bases not matched to a gene: 5. The CDR3 is made up of 15 amino acids. The CDR3 here is CASSQDWQRGYEQYF. The CDR3 coding sequence is TGTGCCAGCAGCCAAGATTGGCAGCGGGGCTACGAGCAGTACTTC.

The rearrangement links TRBV6-4 to TRBJ1-1; 8 nucleotides match TRBD1. The V gene's germline CDR1 is MRHNA and CDR2 SNTAGT. CDR3 length: 15 residues. The J segment lost 1 base and the V segment lost 4 bases, leaving 5 bases of the junction unmatched. CDR3 loop: CASSGGTGANTEAFF. The CDR3 DNA sequence: TGTGCCAGCAGTGGTGGGACAGGAGCGAACACTGAAGCTTTCTTT.

By share, this clone ranks as medium-sized (0.01 to 0.1%). The gene calls are TRBV11-2 and TRBJ2-5; unclear D gene. The CDR3 loop spans 12 amino acids. V lost 5 bases to trimming and J lost 4 bases, with 8 bases between them. Germline CDR1 and CDR2: SGHAT and FQNNGV. CDR3 sequence: CASSPNGETQYF. The DNA of the CDR3 is TGTGCCAGCAGCCCTAACGGAGAGACCCAGTACTTC.

This rearrangement joins TRBV5-1 to TRBJ2-3, with 14 bases that match TRBD2. The CDR3 totals 15 residues. Germline loops: CDR1 SGHRS, CDR2 YFSETQ. After removal of 5 bases from V and 4 bases from J, the junction contained 3 bases not matched to a gene. CDR3: CASRPTSGGADTQYF. The CDR3 DNA reads as TGCGCCAGCAGGCCGACTAGCGGGGGGGCAGATACGCAGTATTTT.

The rearrangement uses TRBV6-5 and TRBJ2-3, with TRBD1 as a possible D gene (6 bases). Per germline, CDR1 MNHEY and CDR2 SVGAGI. The CDR3 is made up of 14 amino acids. Between the trimmed V and J ends, which lost 8 bases and 2 bases, there was a span of 14 bases. In nucleotides, the CDR3 is TGTGCCAGCGCGAGGGACATTAACACAGATACGCAGTATTTT. The encoded protein is CASARDINTDTQYF.

In this sample, this clone turned up once. This chain connects TRBV7-3 to TRBJ2-3; 8 bases are shared with TRBD2. The germline V gene encodes CDR1 SGHTA and CDR2 FQGTGA. This CDR3 contains 16 residues. V gave up 5 bases and J gave up 2 bases; unmatched junction bases: 9. The CDR3 here is CASSMTSGGFTDTQYF. The CDR3 coding sequence is TGTGCCAGCAGCATGACGAGCGGGGGCTTCACAGATACGCAGTATTTT.

The chain couples TRBV9 to TRBJ2-3; 7 bases line up with TRBD2. From germline, CDR1 is SGDLS and CDR2 YYNGEE. The CDR3 sequence is 16 residues long. V shed 0 bases, J shed 1 base, and the junction held 5 bases outside the gene matches. DNA of the CDR3: TGTGCCAGCAGCGTAGAGGAGCGGGGCCGCACAGATACGCAGTATTTT. This sequence encodes CASSVEERGRTDTQYF.

V usage is TRBV11-2 and J usage is TRBJ1-1; 7 bases line up with TRBD1. Germline trimming cut 5 bases from V and 0 bases from J; bases unmatched to any gene: 6. This CDR3 region has 15 residues. CDR1 is SGHAT and CDR2 is FQNNGV in the germline V gene. The CDR3 here is CASSPLTGMNTEAFF. As DNA, the CDR3 is TGTGCCAGCAGCCCTCTGACAGGGATGAACACTGAAGCTTTCTTT.

The V gene is TRBV10-2, the J gene TRBJ2-1, with TRBD2 identical over 13 bases. CDR1 and CDR2 (germline): WSHSY, SAAADI. V lost 10 bases and J lost 4; bases outside the gene matches: 7. This CDR3 is 15 amino acids long. DNA of the CDR3: TGCGCCATCGCCACTAGCGGGGGGGTTTACAATGAGCAGTTCTTC. Protein product: CAIATSGGVYNEQFF.

This sequence joins TRBV2 and TRBJ1-3, with D maybe TRBD1 (6 bases). Germline V gives CDR1 SNHLY, CDR2 FYNNEI. The CDR3 loop spans 13 amino acids. Trimming pared 10 bases from V and 0 bases from J, leaving 10 bases between. The CDR3 nucleotides read TGTGCCAACAGACAGGACTCTGGAAACACCATATATTTT. It encodes CANRQDSGNTIYF.